The 18 T cell receptor beta chains listed next were all sequenced from one sample in a study of graft-versus-host responses after intestinal transplantation. The data were produced by immunoSEQ multiplex PCR, yet TCRdb's version contains in-frame clones alone and is incomplete. This sample yields about 100,000 clones, of which about 90% are seen a single time; 0.85% to 1% belongs to the top ten. Which antigens these TCRs recognize remains unknown. This sample comprised unstimulated CD4+ T cells sorted from spleen or lymph node cells, obtained before transplant. The origin of the receptors is a human donor who was the organ donor for an intestinal transplant.

The V and J genes are TRBV28 and TRBJ1-5, with a tentative D call TRBD1 (6 bases). Germline V CDR1 and CDR2: MDHEN, SYDVKM. This CDR3 comprises 16 residues. V was clipped by 6 bases and J by 5 bases, with 20 bases between them. CDR3 in DNA: TGTGCCAGCAGCTCGACCTTTGGGGGGCCCTATCAGCCCCAGCATTTT. Amino acid sequence: CASSSTFGGPYQPQHF.

In nucleotides, the CDR3 is TGCGCCAGCAGCTTGTGGGCGGGGGGCACTGAAGCTTTCTTT. Its protein product is CASSLWAGGTEAFF. The rearrangement joins TRBV5-1 to TRBJ1-1; D possibly corresponds to TRBD1 (5 bases). Germline V gene sequence: CDR1 SGHRS, CDR2 YFSETQ. The CDR3 has 14 residues. V shed 1 base and J shed 4 bases, with 11 bases lying between them.

This chain links TRBV30 with TRBJ1-2; 7 nucleotides agree with TRBD1. Germline trimming cut 3 bases from V and 8 bases from J; bases unmatched to any gene: 9. The CDR3 has 13 amino acids. The V gene's germline CDR1 is GTSNPN and CDR2 SVGIG (reference sequence). The CDR3 DNA sequence: TGTGCCTGGAGCATCCCGGGACAGCAGGGCTACACCTTC. Translation gives CAWSIPGQQGYTF.

This clone was counted a single time. CDR3 loop: CASSLGHPNYGYTF. DNA of the CDR3: TGTGCCAGCAGTTTGGGACATCCCAACTATGGCTACACCTTC. This chain joins TRBV28 and TRBJ1-2; TRBD1 might be the D (6 bases). Trimming pared 3 bases from V and 2 bases from J, leaving 10 bases between. The V gene's germline CDR1 is MDHEN and CDR2 SYDVKM. CDR3 length: 14 residues.

V gene TRBV11-2 combines with J gene TRBJ1-2, with a possible D match to TRBD1 (5 bases). Trimming cost V 6 bases and J 8 bases, with 16 bases left between them. Germline V lookup: CDR1 SGHAT, CDR2 FQNNGV. CDR3 size: 13 residues. CDR3 coding DNA: TGTGCCAGCAGTTACCAACCCAGGGAGGGCTACACCTTC. Its translation: CASSYQPREGYTF.

This clone was recorded a few times. J is TRBJ1-1 and V is TRBV28; unclear D gene. V dropped 5 bases and J dropped 1 base, with 11 bases sitting between them. The CDR3 length is 14 residues. Germline CDR1 MDHEN, CDR2 SYDVKM. This CDR3 is CASSGLWGNTEAFF. In DNA, the CDR3 is TGTGCCAGCAGTGGCCTGTGGGGGAACACTGAAGCTTTCTTT.

The rearrangement uses TRBV30 and TRBJ1-6; 9 positions match TRBD1. Germline lookup yields CDR1 GTSNPN and CDR2 SVGIG (reference sequence). J gave up 9 bases and V 0 bases, and 0 bases lay outside the gene matches. The CDR3 loop spans 13 amino acids. CDR3 coding DNA: TGTGCCTGGAGTGTGGACAGGGGTTCACCCCTCCACTTT. Its translation: CAWSVDRGSPLHF.

Here the CDR3 reads CASSQSPEQNNYGYTF. The CDR3 DNA follows: TGCGCCAGCAGCCAGTCACCGGAGCAGAATAACTATGGCTACACCTTC. The chain employs TRBV5-1 and TRBJ1-2; D remains unclear. V lost 4 bases and J 1 base, leaving 17 bases between the germline ends. This CDR3 has 16 residues. The germline V gene has CDR1 SGHRS and CDR2 YFSETQ. The full variable domain, rest sourced from reference TRBV5-1 and TRBJ1-2, is KAGVTQTPRYLIKTRGQQVTLSCSPISGHRSVSWYQQTPGQGLQFLFEYFSETQRNKGNFPGRFSGRQFSNSRSEMNVSTLELGDSALYLCASSQSPEQNNYGYTFGSGTRLTVV.

This clone was detected a few times. The rearrangement uses TRBV6-1 and TRBJ1-1, with D hard to call. Germline CDR1 MNHNS, CDR2 SASEGT. The V and J ends lost 8 bases and 0 bases respectively, with 10 bases between them. The CDR3 has 13 amino acids. The CDR3 region is CASSRFMNTEAFF. The CDR3 nucleotides read TGTGCCAGCTCCAGGTTTATGAACACTGAAGCTTTCTTT.

This rearrangement joins TRBV7-9 to TRBJ2-1; D is unclear. The V and J ends lost 2 bases and 5 bases respectively, with 16 bases between them. Germline assignment: CDR1 SEHNR and CDR2 FQNEAQ (reference sequence). This CDR3 is built from 16 residues. The CDR3 coding sequence is TGTGCCAGCAGCTTATATGGGTTGCGTAGGGACAATGAGCAGTTCTTC. Translating gives CASSLYGLRRDNEQFF.

The chain employs TRBV4-1 and TRBJ2-5; the match to TRBD1 covers 8 bases. Germline CDR1 MGHRA, CDR2 YSYEKL. Unmatched junction bases numbered 11, after V lost 2 bases and J lost 6 bases. CDR3 length: 16 residues. In DNA, the CDR3 is TGCGCCAGCAGCCAACTCTCTGGGACAGGCGGAAAGACCCAGTACTTC. Its protein is CASSQLSGTGGKTQYF.

The chain has TRBV27 and TRBJ2-7; D remains unclear. V was clipped by 6 bases and J by 6 bases, with 21 bases between them. The CDR3 covers 15 residues. CDR1 and CDR2 from the germline V gene are MNHEY and SMNVEV (reference sequence). Here the CDR3 DNA reads TGTGCCAGCAGCGATACCGGGCGCCTGCTTGGCGAGCAGTACTTC. This translates into CASSDTGRLLGEQYF.

The V call is TRBV6-1, the J call TRBJ1-4; no firm D call. The V end lost 2 bases, the J end lost 13 bases, and 8 bases lay between the germline ends. The CDR3 is made up of 11 amino acids. CDR1 and CDR2 (germline): MNHNS, SASEGT. The CDR3 DNA sequence: TGTGCCAGCAGTGAAACGCGGCGACTGTTTTTT. Translation gives CASSETRRLFF.

Remarks on this clone: Other nucleotide sequences from this sample produce the same CDR3. CDR3 region: CASRDSNQPQHF. In DNA form, the CDR3 reads TGTGCCAGCAGAGATAGCAATCAGCCCCAGCATTTT. V and J are TRBV28 and TRBJ1-5; D is ambiguous. The CDR3 length is 12 residues. V was trimmed by 6 bases and J by 0 bases, leaving 3 bases between them. The germline CDR1 and CDR2 sequences are MDHEN and SYDVKM.

This clone showed up just a few times. The sample has other DNA sequences that encode this CDR3 too. V and J are TRBV14 and TRBJ2-3; no clear D gene. V was trimmed by 3 bases and J by 3 bases, leaving 1 base between them. This CDR3 comprises 11 residues. Germline V gives CDR1 SGHDN, CDR2 FVKESK. CDR3 sequence: CASSHTDTQYF. CDR3 sequence (DNA): TGTGCCAGCAGCCATACAGATACGCAGTATTTT.

The chain joins TRBV15 to TRBJ2-6; D remains unclear. From germline, CDR1 is LNHNV and CDR2 YYDKDF (reference sequence). This CDR3 region has 18 residues. The V gene lost 0 bases and the J gene lost 0 bases, with 12 bases spanning the gap. The DNA of the CDR3 is TGTGCCACCAGCAGAGAAGCCAACAGCCTCTCTGGGGCCAACGTCCTGACTTTC. Protein: CATSREANSLSGANVLTF. Full variable domain (missing parts from reference TRBV15 and TRBJ2-6): DAMVIQNPRYQVTQFGKPVTLSCSQTLNHNVMYWYQQKSSQAPKLLFHYYDKDFNNEADTPDNFQSRRPNTSFCFLDIRSPGLGDTAMYLCATSREANSLSGANVLTFGAGSRLTVL.

The rearrangement links TRBV6-1 to TRBJ2-5; 7 positions match TRBD2. V shed 7 bases and J 4 bases; nucleotides not matched to a gene: 6. This CDR3 is 13 amino acids long. The germline V gene encodes CDR1 MNHNS and CDR2 SASEGT. The DNA of the CDR3 is TGTGCCAGCATGAGGACTAGGGTAGAGACCCAGTACTTC. Its translation: CASMRTRVETQYF.

V is TRBV21-1 and J is TRBJ1-2; TRBD1 is taken as the D call from the table, unchecked against the DNA. TRBV21-1 represents a pseudogene. The CDR3 totals 12 residues. The CDR3 sequence: CASEGAGYGYTF. DNA for the CDR3: TGTGCCAGTGAGGGGGCCGGCTATGGCTACACCTTC.